These 22 T cell receptor beta chains were all obtained from the same sample, sequenced in a study of blood T cell repertoires in COVID-19. The data were produced by immunoSEQ multiplex PCR, yet TCRdb's version contains in-frame clones alone and is incomplete. The sample includes roughly 100,000 clones, around four fifths of them seen just once. Sequencing was carried out using peripheral blood. The receptors here all came from a human donor in a cohort sampled during active COVID-19.

This clone was counted once. V gene TRBV6-1 combines with J gene TRBJ1-1; TRBD1 aligns across 7 bases. The CDR3 is 16 amino acids. The trim removed 1 base at V and 1 base at J, leaving 6 bases unmatched. The germline CDR1 and CDR2 sequences are MNHNS and SASEGT. The CDR3 protein is CASSEGRGWTNTEAFF. DNA of the CDR3: TGTGCCAGCAGTGAAGGCAGGGGGTGGACGAACACTGAAGCTTTCTTT.

V is TRBV3-1 (or the pseudogene TRBV3-2) and J is TRBJ1-2; 7 bases align to TRBD1. J gave up 9 bases and V 2 bases, and 6 bases lay outside the gene matches. CDR1 and CDR2 (germline): LGHDT, YNNKEL (reference sequence). The CDR3 sequence is 13 residues long. The CDR3 protein is CASSQRQGRRYTF. The CDR3 nucleotides are TGTGCCAGCAGCCAACGACAGGGTCGACGCTACACCTTC.

The V and J genes are TRBV5-6 and TRBJ2-5, with 8 bases aligning to TRBD2. Germline V gives CDR1 SGHDT, CDR2 YYEEEE. J lost 1 base, V lost 4 bases, and 6 bases had no gene match. The CDR3 is made up of 15 amino acids. CDR3 sequence reads: CASSPTGGRQETQYF. CDR3 coding DNA: TGTGCCAGCAGCCCCACGGGGGGGCGCCAAGAGACCCAGTACTTC.

V is TRBV9 and J is TRBJ1-1, with D uncertain. The CDR3 covers 13 residues. Trimming shortened V by 3 bases and J by 1 base, and 7 bases separated the two germline ends. Germline loops: CDR1 SGDLS, CDR2 YYNGEE. This CDR3 is CASSAEGNTEAFF. The CDR3, as DNA: TGTGCCAGCAGCGCAGAGGGGAACACTGAAGCTTTCTTT.

This sequence joins TRBV3-1 (or the pseudogene TRBV3-2) and TRBJ1-2; D ambiguous. V was cut by 3 bases and J by 4 bases, with 15 bases left in between. Germline CDR1 and CDR2: LGHDT and YNNKEL (reference sequence). The CDR3 totals 15 residues. The CDR3 protein is CASSHERRPSYGYTF. Written as DNA, the CDR3 is TGTGCCAGCAGCCACGAGCGACGACCCAGCTATGGCTACACCTTC.

The genes are TRBV27 and TRBJ1-5; unclear D gene. The CDR3 loop spans 13 amino acids. From germline, CDR1 is MNHEY and CDR2 SMNVEV (reference sequence). Trimming shortened V by 6 bases and J by 5 bases, and 11 bases separated the two germline ends. CDR3 in DNA: TGTGCCAGCAGCCCCGGGTGGGATCAGCCCCAGCATTTT. It encodes CASSPGWDQPQHF.

The chain is built from TRBV9 and TRBJ1-2, with D maybe TRBD1 (5 bases). This CDR3 contains 15 residues. Deletions cut 0 bases from V and 3 bases from J, with 12 bases between. Germline CDR1 is SGDLS and CDR2 is YYNGEE. CDR3 DNA: TGTGCCAGCAGCGTAGGGAACAGGAACGACTATGGCTACACCTTC. Translated, it gives CASSVGNRNDYGYTF.

The V call is TRBV12-3 or TRBV12-4, the J call TRBJ1-2; D may be TRBD1 (5 bases). V lost 3 bases and J lost 7, with 12 bases in between. This CDR3 spans 13 amino acids. The CDR3 region is CASSFPREAGYTF. The CDR3 DNA is TGTGCCAGCAGTTTTCCCAGGGAAGCTGGCTACACCTTC.

This chain links TRBV7-9 with TRBJ2-7; TRBD2 matches 12 bases. In germline, CDR1 is SEHNR, CDR2 FQNEAQ (reference sequence). V trimming: 5 bases; J trimming: 4 bases; junction bases outside the gene matches: 9. CDR3 size: 16 residues. The DNA for the CDR3 is TGTGCCAGCAGCACGGGCCTAGCGGGGGGGTTGTACGAGCAGTACTTC. Its protein is CASSTGLAGGLYEQYF.

This clone has a single count. The V gene is TRBV18, the J gene TRBJ2-2; 11 bases are a match to TRBD2. The germline gives CDR1 KGHSH, CDR2 LQKENI. Losses at the gene ends were 3 bases for V and 5 bases for J; bases not matched to a gene: 5. The CDR3 totals 16 residues. The chain's CDR3 is CASSPLAGGFTGELFF. The DNA for the CDR3 is TGTGCCAGCTCACCCCTAGCGGGGGGATTTACCGGGGAGCTGTTTTTT.

The chain employs TRBV7-2 and TRBJ2-3, with 7 bases identical to TRBD2. V lost 5 bases and J lost 4; bases outside the gene matches: 6. Germline assignment: CDR1 SGHTA and CDR2 FQGNSA. The CDR3 has 14 residues. CDR3 DNA sequence: TGTGCCAGCAGCCTGGGGGGGAAGTCAGATACGCAGTATTTT. This gives the protein CASSLGGKSDTQYF.

This chain connects TRBV11-2 to TRBJ1-1; TRBD1 matches at 10 bases. Unmatched junction bases numbered 5, after V lost 5 bases and J lost 11 bases. CDR3 size: 12 residues. Germline V gene data show CDR1 as SGHAT and CDR2 as FQNNGV. The CDR3 loop reads CASSPDRGNAFF. DNA for the CDR3: TGTGCCAGCAGCCCGGACAGGGGGAATGCTTTCTTT.

The chain is built from TRBV2 and TRBJ1-4; D not resolved. Deletions cut 7 bases from V and 5 bases from J, with 5 bases between. The CDR3 is made up of 11 amino acids. The germline CDR1 and CDR2 sequences are SNHLY and FYNNEI. In DNA form, the CDR3 reads TGTGCCAGCACCTTGAATGAAAAACTGTTTTTT. Encoded protein: CASTLNEKLFF.

This rearrangement joins TRBV7-2 to TRBJ2-5, with D possibly TRBD2 on 6 matching bases. The CDR3 extends over 14 amino acids. Germline V gives CDR1 SGHTA, CDR2 FQGNSA. Trimming removed 6 bases at V and 4 bases at J, with 15 bases between. The CDR3 loop is CASSSPGGVETQYF. The CDR3 DNA is TGTGCCAGCAGTTCCCCCGGCGGGGTAGAGACCCAGTACTTC. The full variable domain, completed using reference TRBV7-2 and TRBJ2-5, is GAGVSQSPSNKVTEKGKDVELRCDPISGHTALYWYRQSLGQGLEFLIYFQGNSAPDKSGLPSDRFSAERTGGSVSTLTIQRTQQEDSAVYLCASSSPGGVETQYFGPGTRLLVL.

The chain uses TRBV4-1 and TRBJ2-2, with TRBD2 identical over 14 bases. CDR1 and CDR2 (germline): MGHRA, YSYEKL. Germline trimming cut 4 bases from V and 3 bases from J; bases unmatched to any gene: 13. CDR3 length: 20 residues. The CDR3, as DNA: TGCGCCAGCAGCCCATTAGGACTAGCGGGGGGCCATCACCACACCGGGGAGCTGTTTTTT. The encoded protein is CASSPLGLAGGHHHTGELFF.

The chain couples TRBV5-1 to TRBJ2-1; 13 positions match TRBD2. This CDR3 has 17 residues. Germline CDR1 reads SGHRS; CDR2 reads YFSETQ. V gave up 4 bases and J gave up 8 bases; unmatched junction bases: 12. CDR3 nucleotide sequence: TGCGCCAGCAGCCGGACTAGCGGGGGCCCCACACCCGATGAGCAGTTCTTC. It codes for CASSRTSGGPTPDEQFF.

The chain has TRBV11-2 and TRBJ1-6; D perhaps matches TRBD1 (5 bases). Trimming shortened V by 1 base and J by 0 bases, and 10 bases separated the two germline ends. The germline gives CDR1 SGHAT, CDR2 FQNNGV. CDR3 length: 17 amino acids. The CDR3 DNA reads as TGTGCCAGCAGCTTAGGGCAGGGAAGCTCCTATAATTCACCCCTCCACTTT. Its translation is CASSLGQGSSYNSPLHF. Full variable domain (missing parts from reference TRBV11-2 and TRBJ1-6): EAGVAQSPRYKIIEKRQSVAFWCNPISGHATLYWYQQILGQGPKLLIQFQNNGVVDDSQLPKDRFSAERLKGVDSTLKIQPAKLEDSAVYLCASSLGQGSSYNSPLHFGNGTRLTVT.

There are a few counts of this clone. This rearrangement joins TRBV5-4 to TRBJ2-1; 10 positions agree with TRBD2. V trimming: 4 bases; J trimming: 4 bases; junction bases outside the gene matches: 8. Germline V lookup: CDR1 SGHNT, CDR2 YYREEE (reference sequence). The CDR3 runs to 16 residues. The CDR3 is CASSAGTSATYNEQFF. CDR3 nucleotide sequence: TGTGCCAGCAGCGCCGGGACTAGCGCCACTTACAATGAGCAGTTCTTC.

The chain carries TRBV11-2 and TRBJ2-5, with a possible D match to TRBD2 (5 bases). This CDR3 is built from 17 residues. Germline-derived CDR1 and CDR2 are SGHAT and FQNNGV. The germline V and J ends were trimmed by 5 bases and 9 bases, with 28 bases remaining between them. CDR3 nucleotides: TGTGCCAGCAGCCGAAAATTCTCCGGACTGCAAGCCCCCCCCCAGTACTTC. Protein: CASSRKFSGLQAPPQYF.

This sequence joins TRBV5-1 and TRBJ2-1; 9 nucleotides align to TRBD2. The CDR3 loop spans 14 amino acids. With V trimmed by 4 bases and J by 10 bases, 9 bases remained unmatched. Germline lookup yields CDR1 SGHRS and CDR2 YFSETQ. For the CDR3, the DNA is TGCGCCAGCAGCCCCTCCGGGACTAGCTGGGAGCAGTTCTTC. Protein sequence: CASSPSGTSWEQFF.

This rearrangement joins TRBV15 to TRBJ2-7; 8 nucleotides align to TRBD1. CDR3 length equals 14 residues. Per the germline V gene, CDR1 is LNHNV and CDR2 is YYDKDF (reference sequence). V trimming: 3 bases; J trimming: 2 bases; junction bases outside the gene matches: 3. Here the CDR3 reads CATSRDRVAYEQYF. CDR3 bases: TGTGCCACCAGCAGGGACAGGGTTGCCTACGAGCAGTACTTC.

CDR3 loop: CAWSHAGGREQYF. In nucleotides, the CDR3 is TGTGCCTGGAGTCATGCGGGGGGGCGGGAGCAGTACTTC. The chain combines TRBV30 with TRBJ2-7; 9 bases are shared with TRBD2. V trimming: 2 bases; J trimming: 7 bases; junction bases outside the gene matches: 6. Germline-derived CDR1 and CDR2 are GTSNPN and SVGIG (reference sequence). The CDR3 length is 13 residues.